Shown below are 26 T cell receptor beta chains from a single sample sequenced in a study of CD8+CD57+ T cells in acquired aplastic anemia. CD8+CD57+ cell expansion had been shown by flow cytometry in patients chosen for sequencing. Genomic DNA acted as the template from which TCR beta VDJ combination and CDR3 sequence profiling were carried out. TCRdb re-called the reads with MiXCR, one entry per CDR3 protein. The sample yields hundreds of thousands of distinct CDR3 sequences, around three fifths seen once. The sequenced material came from sorted CD4+, CD8+, or CD8+CD57+ T cells (not recorded which) from PBMCs. The receptor set was obtained from a human donor with aplastic anemia.

This clonotype was seen only a few times. At one end the junction does not follow the germline gene, possibly because of a read error. The chain uses TRBV15 and TRBJ1-3; D remains unclear. CDR3 length equals 11 residues. Per the germline V gene, CDR1 is LNHNV and CDR2 is YYDKDF (reference sequence). This CDR3 reads CATSSGSTIYF. CDR3 coding DNA: TGTGCCACCAGCTCCGGAAGCACCATATATTTT.

The genes are TRBV7-6 and TRBJ2-5; TRBD2 is a possible D gene (7 bases). CDR3 length: 15 residues. Germline CDR1 SGHVS, CDR2 FNYEAQ. The germline V and J ends were trimmed by 1 base and 5 bases, with 14 bases remaining between them. CDR3 sequence reads: CASSLERGGGETQYF. The CDR3 DNA follows: TGTGCCAGCAGCTTAGAGAGGGGGGGTGGGGAGACCCAGTACTTC.

The J gene is TRBJ1-1, the V gene TRBV25-1; maybe TRBD1 (5 bases). CDR3 size: 14 residues. V gave up 5 bases and J gave up 3 bases, with 13 bases separating them. Germline V gene data show CDR1 as MGHDK and CDR2 as SYGVNS. CDR3: CASSNMGRDTEAFF. The CDR3 DNA follows: TGTGCCAGCAGTAACATGGGGCGGGACACTGAAGCTTTCTTT. The full variable domain, its missing parts supplied by reference TRBV25-1 and TRBJ1-1, is EADIYQTPRYLVIGTGKKITLECSQTMGHDKMYWYQQDPGMELHLIHYSYGVNSTEKGDLSSESTVSRIRTEHFPLTLESARPSHTSQYLCASSNMGRDTEAFFGQGTRLTVV.

The J gene is TRBJ1-1, the V gene TRBV7-3; D not resolved. The CDR3 loop spans 13 amino acids. CDR1 SGHTA and CDR2 FQGTGA come from the germline V gene. The germline V and J ends were trimmed by 6 bases and 6 bases, with 14 bases remaining between them. CDR3 nucleotide sequence: TGTGCCAGCAGTGCCCAGAACTTTGCTGAAGCTTTCTTT. This encodes CASSAQNFAEAFF. Combining the CDR3 with reference TRBV7-3 and TRBJ1-1 gives the whole variable domain GAGVSQTPSNKVTEKGKYVELRCDPISGHTALYWYRQSLGQGPEFLIYFQGTGAADDSGLPNDRFFAVRPEGSVSTLKIQRTERGDSAVYLCASSAQNFAEAFFGQGTRLTVV.

This chain links TRBV20-1 with TRBJ2-6, with TRBD1 matching 9 bases. The CDR3 covers 16 residues. The junction had 9 bases not matched to a gene; V was cut back by 6 bases and J by 3 bases. Germline-derived CDR1 and CDR2 are DFQATT and SNEGSKA (reference sequence). The CDR3 protein is CSAPDRGNYGANVLTF. CDR3 in DNA: TGCAGTGCACCGGACAGGGGCAACTATGGGGCCAACGTCCTGACTTTC.

This sequence joins TRBV7-2 and TRBJ2-7; D may correspond to TRBD1 or TRBD2 (5 bases each). Deletions cut 1 base from V and 0 bases from J, with 10 bases between. Looked up from germline, CDR1 is SGHTA and CDR2 is FQGNSA. The CDR3 runs 15 residues. CDR3 bases: TGTGCCAGCAGCTTAGAGGGGACCGCCTCCTACGAGCAGTACTTC. It specifies CASSLEGTASYEQYF.

The chain is built from TRBV10-3 and TRBJ2-7; the match to TRBD2 covers 9 bases. Looked up from germline, CDR1 is ENHRY and CDR2 is SYGVKD. The CDR3 is 15 residues long. After removal of 2 bases from V and 4 bases from J, the junction contained 6 bases not matched to a gene. The CDR3 region is CAISEGLAGNYEQYF. CDR3 DNA sequence: TGTGCCATCAGTGAGGGCCTAGCGGGGAATTACGAGCAGTACTTC.

The J gene is TRBJ1-1, the V gene TRBV2, with D unresolved. V lost 1 base to trimming and J lost 2 bases, with 8 bases between them. Germline V CDR1 and CDR2: SNHLY, FYNNEI. The CDR3 runs 14 residues. Here the CDR3 DNA reads TGTGCCAGCAGTGAAGGGGAGTCCAACACTGAAGCTTTCTTT. Translating gives CASSEGESNTEAFF.

The chain couples TRBV9 to TRBJ2-1; the D is unclear. V lost 4 bases and J lost 0, with 11 bases in between. CDR3 length: 15 amino acids. The germline CDR1 and CDR2 sequences are SGDLS and YYNGEE. The CDR3 loop is CASSNSKSSYNEQFF. The CDR3 nucleotides read TGTGCCAGCAGCAACAGCAAGAGCTCCTACAATGAGCAGTTCTTC. The variable domain in full, with the rest retrieved from reference TRBV9 and TRBJ2-1, is DSGVTQTPKHLITATGQRVTLRCSPRSGDLSVYWYQQSLDQGLQFLIQYYNGEERAKGNILERFSAQQFPDLHSELNLSSLELGDSALYFCASSNSKSSYNEQFFGPGTRLTVL.

This chain uses TRBV19 with TRBJ2-7; D is perhaps TRBD1 (6 bases). Germline V gene sequence: CDR1 LNHDA, CDR2 SQIVND (reference sequence). V was clipped by 3 bases and J by 5 bases, with 17 bases between them. The CDR3 loop spans 15 amino acids. CDR3 nucleotides: TGTGCCAGTAGTATTGGACAGTCTGGGGCCAACGAGCAGTACTTC. Amino acids: CASSIGQSGANEQYF.

The rearrangement links TRBV20-1 to TRBJ2-1; D gene uncertain. The ends were cut back, 7 bases at V and 7 bases at J, with 17 bases in the middle. Germline CDR1 reads DFQATT; CDR2 reads SNEGSKA (reference sequence). CDR3 size: 13 residues. As DNA, the CDR3 is TGCAGTGTAAGAAATCAGGCCTCGAATGAGCAGTTCTTC. Amino acid sequence: CSVRNQASNEQFF.

The chain couples TRBV24-1 to TRBJ1-5, with TRBD1 identical over 7 bases. The trim removed 7 bases at V and 6 bases at J, leaving 11 bases unmatched. Germline CDR1 reads KGHDR; CDR2 reads SFDVKD. There are 15 residues in the CDR3. Here the CDR3 DNA reads TGTGCCACCAGGAACCACAGGGGTGGCCGTCAGCCCCAGCATTTT. Translated: CATRNHRGGRQPQHF.

This chain connects TRBV7-9 to TRBJ2-7; 7 bases fit TRBD1. This CDR3 has 16 amino acids. Germline trimming cut 5 bases from V and 1 base from J; bases unmatched to any gene: 11. Germline lookup yields CDR1 SEHNR and CDR2 FQNEAQ (reference sequence). This CDR3 reads CASSTRDSSLSYEQYF. The CDR3 nucleotides read TGTGCCAGCAGCACTAGGGACAGTTCGCTTTCCTACGAGCAGTACTTC.

As to this clonotype: The CDR3 does not close with the conserved phenylalanine or tryptophan, likely indicating a read error. Because the CDR3's place on the DNA is in doubt, the DNA is left out and the CDR3 is given as listed by TCRdb. The chain uses TRBV5-1 and TRBJ1-6. The V gene's germline CDR1 is SGHRS and CDR2 YFSETQ. 10 amino acids form the CDR3, both terminal residues included. CDR3 region: CASSSAPRTS.

This clonotype occurred a few times. The gene calls are TRBV20-1 and TRBJ1-2; tentative D call: TRBD1 (5 bases). Germline V gene sequence: CDR1 DFQATT, CDR2 SNEGSKA (reference sequence). The CDR3 is 12 amino acids. CDR3: CSVKTENYGYTF. The DNA of the CDR3 is TGCAGCGTTAAGACAGAAAACTATGGCTACACCTTC.

This clonotype was seen many times. The V and J genes are TRBV3-1 and TRBJ2-5, with TRBD2 identical over 15 bases. CDR1 and CDR2 from the germline V gene are LGHDT and YNNKEL (reference sequence). The CDR3 runs to 17 residues. With V trimmed by 3 bases and J by 1 base, 3 bases remained unmatched. This chain's CDR3 is CASSQGTSGGLQETQYF. CDR3 nucleotides: TGTGCCAGCAGCCAGGGGACTAGCGGGGGGCTCCAAGAGACCCAGTACTTC.

J is TRBJ2-7 and V is TRBV10-2; possible D gene TRBD1, 5 bases. This CDR3 spans 14 amino acids. V was clipped by 0 bases and J by 3 bases, with 9 bases between them. Germline V gene lookup returns CDR1 WSHSY and CDR2 SAAADI. The DNA for the CDR3 is TGCGCCAGCAGTGAGTCAGGGGCAGTCTACGAGCAGTACTTC. Amino acids: CASSESGAVYEQYF.

This clonotype showed up many times. The V call is TRBV18, the J call TRBJ2-7; 10 bases map to TRBD1. CDR1 and CDR2 (germline): KGHSH, LQKENI. The CDR3 runs to 15 residues. Trimming took 1 base from V and 2 from J; bases not matched to a gene: 2. DNA of the CDR3: TGTGCCAGCTCACCACAGACAGGGGGCGCCTACGAGCAGTACTTC. Translating it yields CASSPQTGGAYEQYF. The full variable domain, in which reference TRBV18 and TRBJ2-7 provide the parts outside the CDR3, is NAGVMQNPRHLVRRRGQEARLRCSPMKGHSHVYWYRQLPEEGLKFMVYLQKENIIDESGMPKERFSAEFPKEGPSILRIQQVVRGDSAAYFCASSPQTGGAYEQYFGPGTRLTVT.

This clonotype was observed at least ten times. This sequence joins TRBV2 and TRBJ2-1, with 9 bases identical to TRBD2. V dropped 2 bases and J dropped 7; count of bases not matched to a gene: 9. Germline V gene lookup returns CDR1 SNHLY and CDR2 FYNNEI. This CDR3 is 16 amino acids long. CDR3 nucleotide sequence: TGTGCCAGCAGTGAATTAGGCGGGGGGGTTGGAAATGAGCAGTTCTTC. This gives the protein CASSELGGGVGNEQFF.

This clonotype has a count of ten or more. The chain recombines TRBV20-1 with TRBJ2-3; 10 nucleotides match TRBD2. Unmatched junction bases numbered 22, after V lost 6 bases and J lost 10 bases. This CDR3 spans 17 amino acids. Germline V gene lookup returns CDR1 DFQATT and CDR2 SNEGSKA (reference sequence). This chain's CDR3 is CSAIEASVGTSVPAQYF. The CDR3 DNA reads TGCAGTGCCATTGAGGCTTCGGTCGGGACTAGCGTCCCCGCGCAGTATTTT.

The chain uses TRBV20-1 and TRBJ2-7; TRBD2 matches 9 bases. Germline loops: CDR1 DFQATT, CDR2 SNEGSKA (reference sequence). Trimming at V came to 3 bases and at J to 3 bases, leaving 6 bases not matched to a gene. The length of the CDR3 is 14 residues. CDR3 sequence reads: CSASRAGGIYEQYF. CDR3 DNA: TGCAGTGCTAGTCGGGCGGGGGGGATCTACGAGCAGTACTTC.

This clonotype was seen many times. Compared with germline, one end of the junction differs, possibly owing to a read error. This chain links TRBV2 with TRBJ1-1; 10 nucleotides match TRBD1. The CDR3 has 16 amino acids. Germline assignment: CDR1 SNHLY and CDR2 FYNNEI. The DNA for the CDR3 is TGTGCTAGCAGTGAGGTGACAGGGGGCCTGGACACTGAAGCTTTCTTT. It is translated as CASSEVTGGLDTEAFF.

V gene TRBV7-2 combines with J gene TRBJ1-5; D might be TRBD1 (5 bases). The V end was cut by 10 bases, the J end by 8 bases, with 18 bases between. The CDR3 totals 13 residues. The V gene's germline CDR1 is SGHTA and CDR2 FQGNSA. This CDR3 is CATSDPTGEPQHF. As DNA, the CDR3 is TGTGCCACCAGTGATCCAACAGGAGAGCCCCAGCATTTT.

This chain connects TRBV2 to TRBJ2-1; 10 bases fit TRBD1. The V and J ends lost 7 bases and 6 bases, in that order; junction bases with no gene match: 9. Germline CDR1 SNHLY, CDR2 FYNNEI. The length of the CDR3 is 15 residues. The CDR3 DNA reads TGTGCCAGCACCTCCGGGACAGGGGCATTCAATGAGCAGTTCTTC. Translation gives CASTSGTGAFNEQFF.

V usage is TRBV7-2 and J usage is TRBJ2-5; 11 bases line up with TRBD2. The CDR3 has 17 amino acids. CDR1 SGHTA and CDR2 FQGNSA come from the germline V gene. With 1 base clipped from V and 8 bases from J, the junction kept 12 bases outside the gene matches. Here the CDR3 reads CASSLVGHSGGALTQYF. The CDR3 coding sequence is TGTGCCAGCAGCTTAGTGGGTCATAGCGGGGGGGCACTAACCCAGTACTTC.

The table lists this clonotype with many counts. The genes are TRBV7-2 and TRBJ2-3; the match to TRBD2 covers 7 bases. The V and J ends lost 1 base and 5 bases, in that order; junction bases with no gene match: 3. Germline V gives CDR1 SGHTA, CDR2 FQGNSA. The CDR3 is made up of 14 amino acids. The CDR3 DNA reads TGTGCCAGCAGCTTAGTACCGGGAGGAGATACGCAGTATTTT. Translation: CASSLVPGGDTQYF.